The clone carrying this T cell receptor (beta chain) was recorded a few times. V gave up 4 bases and J gave up 15 bases, with 16 bases separating them. Looked up from germline, CDR1 is DFQATT and CDR2 is SNEGSKA (reference sequence). CDR3 length: 11 residues. This specimen belongs to a study of T cells in Graves' hyperthyroidism and ophthalmopathy. Study overall: Any treatment followed the collection of peripheral blood at initial diagnosis.

The investigators amplified TCR beta CDR3 regions from RNA transcripts. The TCR CDR3 first-round RT-PCR relied on the HTBI primer set. Using its own MiXCR run on the multiplex PCR reads, TCRdb lists one record per CDR3 protein. The sample shows around 490,000 distinct CDR3 sequences, about 20% of them seen only once. The chain has TRBV20-1 and TRBJ2-1; TRBD1 might be the D (6 bases). Sequencing was carried out using blood. The source of this sequence is a man in his forties or fifties with Graves' ophthalmopathy. CDR3 coding DNA: TGCAGTGCTATGGACAGAAGCATAATGTTCTTC. Translated: CSAMDRSIMFF.